Presented here are 32 T cell receptor beta chains from one specimen sequenced in a study of T cell repertoires and HLA-DP antigens. Produced via immunoSEQ multiplex PCR; TCRdb's table is partial and in-frame only. The sample has about 73,000 clones, about four fifths seen once; the top ten hold roughly 1.4%. Their cognate antigens are unknown. The sequenced material came from CD4+ T cells from PBMCs. All receptors come from a man between 60 and 75 years old in good health and CMV-seronegative.

The chain employs TRBV9 and TRBJ1-3; no firm D call. V dropped 0 bases and J dropped 0 bases, with 10 bases sitting between them. CDR3 length equals 16 residues. CDR1 is SGDLS and CDR2 is YYNGEE in the germline V gene. CDR3 sequence: CASSVALRDSGNTIYF. The CDR3, as DNA: TGTGCCAGCAGCGTAGCTCTTAGGGACTCTGGAAACACCATATATTTT.

This clone came up once. V gene TRBV19 combines with J gene TRBJ1-2; perhaps TRBD1 as D (5 bases). The CDR3 runs to 15 residues. V dropped 5 bases and J dropped 4 bases, with 17 bases sitting between them. Germline lookup yields CDR1 LNHDA and CDR2 SQIVND (reference sequence). CDR3 sequence reads: CASSQGPLDRYGYTF. Here the CDR3 DNA reads TGTGCCAGTAGTCAGGGACCTTTAGACCGCTATGGCTACACCTTC.

The chain employs TRBV5-1 and TRBJ1-2, with D maybe TRBD1 (5 bases). This CDR3 is 15 amino acids long. Trimming removed 0 bases at V and 6 bases at J, with 15 bases between. Germline V CDR1 and CDR2: SGHRS, YFSETQ. CDR3 region: CASSLAAEGLDGYTF. The DNA for the CDR3 is TGCGCCAGCAGCTTGGCGGCGGAGGGGTTGGATGGCTACACCTTC.

The chain recombines TRBV4-3 with TRBJ2-2; D is ambiguous. V was clipped by 0 bases and J by 4 bases, with 9 bases between them. CDR1 LGHNA and CDR2 YSLEER come from the germline V gene. The CDR3 has 15 residues. The CDR3 region is CASSQDRALTGELFF. The CDR3 nucleotides read TGCGCCAGCAGCCAAGACCGGGCACTCACCGGGGAGCTGTTTTTT.

The sample holds a few counts of this clone. The chain couples TRBV28 to TRBJ1-1; a possible D gene is TRBD1 (5 bases). Trimming took 5 bases from V and 1 from J, leaving 14 bases between them. The length of the CDR3 is 15 residues. Germline-derived CDR1 and CDR2 are MDHEN and SYDVKM. CDR3 residues: CASSRPRDGNTEAFF. CDR3 DNA: TGTGCCAGCAGTCGTCCCCGGGACGGGAACACTGAAGCTTTCTTT.

The chain uses TRBV5-6 and TRBJ2-2; perhaps TRBD1 as D (5 bases). V lost 9 bases and J lost 0, with 18 bases in between. The CDR3 loop spans 16 amino acids. The V gene's germline CDR1 is SGHDT and CDR2 YYEEEE. This CDR3 reads CATTLQGTPNTGELFF. CDR3 nucleotide sequence: TGTGCCACCACGCTCCAGGGTACACCGAACACCGGGGAGCTGTTTTTT.

This sequence joins TRBV6-5 and TRBJ2-3, with unresolved D. CDR1 is MNHEY, CDR2 SVGAGI, per germline. Trimming shortened V by 7 bases and J by 0 bases, and 8 bases separated the two germline ends. The length of the CDR3 is 13 residues. The CDR3 bases are TGTGCCAGCACCCAGACTAGCACAGATACGCAGTATTTT. This codes for CASTQTSTDTQYF.

The chain joins TRBV5-8 to TRBJ1-2, with D unclear. The CDR3 has 13 amino acids. The V gene's germline CDR1 is SGHTS and CDR2 YDEGEE. Trimming cost V 3 bases and J 2 bases, with 8 bases left between them. The CDR3 DNA reads TGTGCCAGCAGCTGGGGAGTAAACTATGGCTACACCTTC. It yields the protein CASSWGVNYGYTF.

The J gene is TRBJ2-5, the V gene TRBV5-1; 7 nucleotides agree with TRBD1. V gave up 4 bases and J gave up 4 bases; unmatched junction bases: 7. The V gene's germline CDR1 is SGHRS and CDR2 YFSETQ. This CDR3 is 14 amino acids long. CDR3 sequence (DNA): TGCGCCAGCAGCACTCGACAGGGATCAGAGACCCAGTACTTC. It translates to CASSTRQGSETQYF. Full variable domain (remainder filled in from reference TRBV5-1 and TRBJ2-5): KAGVTQTPRYLIKTRGQQVTLSCSPISGHRSVSWYQQTPGQGLQFLFEYFSETQRNKGNFPGRFSGRQFSNSRSEMNVSTLELGDSALYLCASSTRQGSETQYFGPGTRLLVL.

V and J are TRBV6-1 and TRBJ2-7; perhaps TRBD2 as D (5 bases). This CDR3 is built from 14 residues. CDR1 and CDR2 (germline): MNHNS, SASEGT. Trimming took 1 base from V and 3 from J, leaving 10 bases between them. CDR3 sequence (DNA): TGTGCCAGCAGTGAAGGGCTAGCCAGCTACGAGCAGTACTTC. Translated, it gives CASSEGLASYEQYF.

This chain uses TRBV5-5 with TRBJ1-1, with D possibly TRBD1 on 5 matching bases. Per germline, CDR1 SGHKS and CDR2 YYEKEE (reference sequence). Trimming took off 4 bases at V and 0 bases at J, with 16 bases between the two ends. This CDR3 spans 16 amino acids. In DNA, the CDR3 is TGTGCCAGCAGCCCGGGGACCACTGGGGTGAACACTGAAGCTTTCTTT. Protein: CASSPGTTGVNTEAFF.

This clone was recorded a few times. The chain joins TRBV7-2 to TRBJ1-2; 8 positions match TRBD1. There are 15 residues in the CDR3. Germline CDR1 and CDR2: SGHTA and FQGNSA. V shed 5 bases, J shed 6 bases, and the junction held 11 bases outside the gene matches. The CDR3 region is CASSHPDRVGNGYTF. The CDR3 DNA reads as TGTGCCAGCAGCCACCCGGACAGGGTGGGCAATGGCTACACCTTC.

This chain connects TRBV5-1 to TRBJ1-5; D gene unclear. The CDR3 sequence is 13 residues long. Per the germline V gene, CDR1 is SGHRS and CDR2 is YFSETQ. With 4 bases removed from V and 2 bases from J, the gap between germline ends came to 7 bases. The CDR3 coding sequence is TGCGCCAGCAGCCCCGACGGCAATCAGCCCCAGCATTTT. Protein: CASSPDGNQPQHF.

The table lists this clone with a count of one. J is TRBJ2-3 and V is TRBV28, with 10 nucleotides matching TRBD2. The junction had 14 bases not matched to a gene; V was cut back by 8 bases and J by 0 bases. The CDR3 is 18 amino acids. The V gene's germline CDR1 is MDHEN and CDR2 SYDVKM. DNA for the CDR3: TGTGCCAGCCTTCGAGGAGGTAGCGGGAGGATGAGCACAGATACGCAGTATTTT. Its protein product is CASLRGGSGRMSTDTQYF.

The V and J genes are TRBV18 and TRBJ2-3, with D maybe TRBD2 (5 bases). Trimming stripped 2 bases from V and 2 bases from J, with 8 bases between. The CDR3 is 14 amino acids. Germline CDR1 and CDR2: KGHSH and LQKENI. The CDR3 sequence is CASSPGSITDTQYF. The CDR3 DNA follows: TGTGCCAGCTCACCAGGGAGTATCACAGATACGCAGTATTTT. The full variable domain, its missing parts supplied by reference TRBV18 and TRBJ2-3, is NAGVMQNPRHLVRRRGQEARLRCSPMKGHSHVYWYRQLPEEGLKFMVYLQKENIIDESGMPKERFSAEFPKEGPSILRIQQVVRGDSAAYFCASSPGSITDTQYFGPGTRLTVL.

The V and J genes are TRBV7-8 and TRBJ2-7; 7 bases fit TRBD2. Trimming took 0 bases from V and 3 from J; bases not matched to a gene: 8. The V gene's germline CDR1 is SGHVS and CDR2 FQNEAQ. The CDR3 runs to 16 residues. CDR3 region: CASSLAFRGEGYEQYF. The CDR3 nucleotides are TGTGCCAGCAGCTTAGCGTTCCGGGGGGAGGGCTACGAGCAGTACTTC.

The J gene is TRBJ1-1, the V gene TRBV5-8, with D perhaps matching TRBD1 (6 bases). Germline V gene data show CDR1 as SGHTS and CDR2 as YDEGEE. V was clipped by 2 bases and J by 4 bases, with 12 bases between them. The CDR3 totals 14 residues. The CDR3 region is CASSFKQGLTEAFF. The CDR3 DNA sequence: TGTGCCAGCAGCTTTAAGCAGGGGCTCACTGAAGCTTTCTTT. Based on the CDR3 plus reference TRBV5-8 and TRBJ1-1, the full variable domain is EAGVTQSPTHLIKTRGQQATLRCSPISGHTSVYWYQQALGLGLQFLLWYDEGEERNRGNFPPRFSGRQFPNYSSELNVNALELEDSALYLCASSFKQGLTEAFFGQGTRLTVV.

This clone is a singleton in its sample. This rearrangement joins TRBV5-1 to TRBJ2-5, with no clear D. V gave up 1 base and J gave up 5 bases, with 9 bases separating them. In germline, CDR1 is SGHRS, CDR2 YFSETQ. The CDR3 extends over 13 amino acids. Here the CDR3 DNA reads TGCGCCAGCAGCTTGTCTAGGCGGGAGACCCAGTACTTC. It encodes CASSLSRRETQYF.

The V call is TRBV5-5, the J call TRBJ1-1, with a tentative D call TRBD1 (5 bases). The length of the CDR3 is 16 residues. CDR1 is SGHKS, CDR2 YYEKEE, per germline (reference sequence). V was cut by 3 bases and J by 3 bases, with 18 bases left in between. The CDR3 nucleotides are TGTGCCAGCAGCTCGGAATTAGGCTGGGGGTACACTGAAGCTTTCTTT. As protein: CASSSELGWGYTEAFF.

In its sample, this clone was seen a few times. This rearrangement joins TRBV6-6 to TRBJ2-7, with 8 bases lining up with TRBD1. Germline V gene data show CDR1 as MNHNY and CDR2 as SVGAGI (reference sequence). The CDR3 has 13 amino acids. Trimming cost V 7 bases and J 5 bases; bases outside gene matches: 7. The CDR3: CASNHQGAHEQYV. CDR3 coding DNA: TGTGCCAGCAATCATCAGGGGGCACACGAGCAGTACGTC.

This clone showed up just a few times. This chain uses TRBV10-1 with TRBJ1-4; no firm D call. Per the germline V gene, CDR1 is WNHNN and CDR2 is SYGVQD (reference sequence). Trimming cost V 3 bases and J 8 bases, with 13 bases left between them. This CDR3 is built from 14 residues. CDR3: CASSEGGIEEKLFF. CDR3 DNA sequence: TGCGCCAGCAGTGAAGGAGGGATCGAAGAAAAACTGTTTTTT.

The chain recombines TRBV6-6 with TRBJ1-1; D unclear. Between the trimmed V and J ends, which lost 1 base and 0 bases, there was a span of 9 bases. The CDR3 covers 15 residues. Per germline, CDR1 MNHNY and CDR2 SVGAGI (reference sequence). DNA of the CDR3: TGTGCCAGCAGTTACTTCGGCAGAATGAACACTGAAGCTTTCTTT. Amino acids: CASSYFGRMNTEAFF.

V is TRBV11-2 and J is TRBJ1-1; D is possibly TRBD1 (5 bases). The CDR3 totals 14 residues. The V end was cut by 4 bases, the J end by 4 bases, with 13 bases between. From germline, CDR1 is SGHAT and CDR2 FQNNGV. The CDR3 DNA reads TGTGCCAGCAGCTCAAGATGGGGCGGCACTGAAGCTTTCTTT. It encodes CASSSRWGGTEAFF.

This clone appeared many times. The V call is TRBV5-1, the J call TRBJ1-2; TRBD1 might be the D (6 bases). This CDR3 has 15 residues. V lost 4 bases, J lost 4 bases, and 17 bases lay in between. Germline V CDR1 and CDR2: SGHRS, YFSETQ. Here the CDR3 reads CASSPSTGTLYGYTF. DNA for the CDR3: TGCGCCAGCAGCCCGTCGACAGGAACTCTCTATGGCTACACCTTC.

The CDR3 sequence: CASSIDGSIGELFF. The CDR3 DNA follows: TGTGCCAGTAGTATTGATGGCTCTATCGGGGAGCTGTTTTTT. The gene calls are TRBV19 and TRBJ2-2; no clear D. The CDR3 sequence is 14 residues long. V was pared by 3 bases and J by 7 bases, with 12 bases between. Germline CDR1 LNHDA, CDR2 SQIVND (reference sequence).

The chain is built from TRBV28 and TRBJ1-2; TRBD1 is a possible D gene (5 bases). Germline V gene sequence: CDR1 MDHEN, CDR2 SYDVKM. V shed 6 bases and J shed 1 base, with 9 bases lying between them. The CDR3 totals 13 residues. CDR3 loop: CASRGGGNYGYTF. The CDR3 nucleotides read TGTGCCAGCAGAGGCGGGGGTAACTATGGCTACACCTTC.

The J gene is TRBJ2-3, the V gene TRBV7-3; D may be TRBD1 (5 bases). The CDR3 is made up of 15 amino acids. The V gene lost 5 bases and the J gene lost 2 bases, with 14 bases spanning the gap. The germline V gene encodes CDR1 SGHTA and CDR2 FQGTGA. The CDR3: CASSPLGQSTDTQYF. The DNA of the CDR3 is TGTGCCAGCAGCCCCCTGGGGCAGTCCACAGATACGCAGTATTTT.

This clone was seen only a few times. The rearrangement links TRBV10-1 to TRBJ1-5; TRBD1 is a possible D gene (5 bases). Germline assignment: CDR1 WNHNN and CDR2 SYGVQD (reference sequence). The CDR3 has 13 residues. The V end was cut by 10 bases, the J end by 6 bases, with 16 bases between. Here the CDR3 reads CATPRGEIQPQHF. For the CDR3, the DNA is TGCGCCACCCCGCGGGGGGAGATTCAGCCCCAGCATTTT.

This chain links TRBV28 with TRBJ1-2, with 9 bases fitting TRBD1. Looked up from germline, CDR1 is MDHEN and CDR2 is SYDVKM. The CDR3 sequence is 13 residues long. Trimming at V came to 5 bases and at J to 7 bases, leaving 5 bases not matched to a gene. The CDR3 nucleotides are TGTGCCAGCAGTATTACAGGGGGCAGTGGCTACACCTTC. Protein product: CASSITGGSGYTF.

On this clone: The germline gene is not matched at one end of the junction; a read error may be the cause. V usage is TRBV28 and J usage is TRBJ1-1; D might be TRBD1 (6 bases). The CDR3 sequence is 11 residues long. Germline CDR1 MDHEN, CDR2 SYDVKM. This CDR3 reads CASSATQGKEF. The CDR3 bases are TGTGCCAGCAGTGCTACCCAGGGGAAGGAGTTT.

The J gene is TRBJ2-7, the V gene TRBV11-2; the match to TRBD1 covers 9 bases. This CDR3 comprises 15 residues. Germline-derived CDR1 and CDR2 are SGHAT and FQNNGV. The junction had 4 bases not matched to a gene; V was cut back by 1 base and J by 3 bases. As DNA, the CDR3 is TGTGCCAGCAGCTTAGGGACAGGGGACTTCTACGAGCAGTACTTC. Its translation is CASSLGTGDFYEQYF.

J is TRBJ1-2 and V is TRBV18; D is possibly TRBD1 (6 bases). In germline, CDR1 is KGHSH, CDR2 LQKENI. V dropped 3 bases and J dropped 4 bases, with 9 bases sitting between them. The CDR3 runs 13 residues. The DNA of the CDR3 is TGTGCCAGCTCACCGGACAGCAGCTATGGCTACACCTTC. Protein: CASSPDSSYGYTF.